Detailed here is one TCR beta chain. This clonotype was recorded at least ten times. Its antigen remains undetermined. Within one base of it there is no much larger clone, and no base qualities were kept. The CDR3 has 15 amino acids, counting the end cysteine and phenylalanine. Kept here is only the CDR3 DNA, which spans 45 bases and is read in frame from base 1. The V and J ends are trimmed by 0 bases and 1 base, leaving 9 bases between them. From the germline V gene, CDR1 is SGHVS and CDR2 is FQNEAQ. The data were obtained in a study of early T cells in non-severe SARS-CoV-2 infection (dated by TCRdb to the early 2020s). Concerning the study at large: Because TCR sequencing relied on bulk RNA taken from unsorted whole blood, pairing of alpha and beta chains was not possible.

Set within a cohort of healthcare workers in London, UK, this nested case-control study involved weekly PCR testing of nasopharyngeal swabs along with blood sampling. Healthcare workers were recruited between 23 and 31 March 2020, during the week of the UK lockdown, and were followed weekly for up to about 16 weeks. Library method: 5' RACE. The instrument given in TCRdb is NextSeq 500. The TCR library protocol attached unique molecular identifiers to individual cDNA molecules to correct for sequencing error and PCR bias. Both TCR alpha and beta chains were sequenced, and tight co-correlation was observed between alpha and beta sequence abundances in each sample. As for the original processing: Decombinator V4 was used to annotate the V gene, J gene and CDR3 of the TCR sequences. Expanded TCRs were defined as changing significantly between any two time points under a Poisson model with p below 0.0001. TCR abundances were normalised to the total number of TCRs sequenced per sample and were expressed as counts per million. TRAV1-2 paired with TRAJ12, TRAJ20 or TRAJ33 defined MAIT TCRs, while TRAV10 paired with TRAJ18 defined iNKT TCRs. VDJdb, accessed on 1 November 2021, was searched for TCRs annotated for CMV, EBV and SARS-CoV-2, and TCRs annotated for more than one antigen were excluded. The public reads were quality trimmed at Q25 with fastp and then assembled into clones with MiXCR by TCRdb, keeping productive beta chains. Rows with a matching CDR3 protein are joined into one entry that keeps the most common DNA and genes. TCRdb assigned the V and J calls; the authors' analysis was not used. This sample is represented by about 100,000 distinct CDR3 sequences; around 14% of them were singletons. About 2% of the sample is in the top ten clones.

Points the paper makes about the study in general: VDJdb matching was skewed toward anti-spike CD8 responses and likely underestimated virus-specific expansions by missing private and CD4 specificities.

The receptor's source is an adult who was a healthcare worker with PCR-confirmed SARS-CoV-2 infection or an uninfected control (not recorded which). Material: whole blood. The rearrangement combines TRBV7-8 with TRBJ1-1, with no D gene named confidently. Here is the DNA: TGTGCCAGCAGCTTAGCGTCCAAACAGAACACTGAAGCTTTCTTT. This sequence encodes CASSLASKQNTEAFF.